Listed below are T cell receptor beta chains from one sample, sequenced in a study of PD-1 blockade in mismatch repair-deficient tumors. The method was immunoSEQ multiplex PCR; TCRdb's version includes in-frame clones alone and lacks a portion of them. The sample yields some 84,000 clones, 81% seen once. The sample here was peripheral blood, taken 12 weeks after starting pembrolizumab. Every receptor here comes from an adult with mismatch repair-deficient cancer. CDR3s include the opening cysteine and the closing phenylalanine or tryptophan. The D gene is left open where the match is weak. The size field is filled for only some rows; it gives once, few, many or a size class.

NA	TRBV5-1	TRBJ2-7	NA	TGCGCCAGCAGCTCCCAGACAGGTAACTACGAGCAGTACTTC	CASSSQTGNYEQYF
NA	TRBV5-4	TRBJ2-7	NA	TGTGCCAGCAGATCCCAGGACAGCTCCTACGAGCAGTACTTC	CASRSQDSSYEQYF
TRBD1	TRBV4-1	TRBJ1-1	NA	TGCGCCAGCAGCCAGATATCCCTGGACAGGGGGGCTGAAGCTTTCTTT	CASSQISLDRGAEAFF
NA	TRBV18	TRBJ1-5	few	TGTGCCAGCTCACCACCGGAGGGCGAGCCCCAGCATTTT	CASSPPEGEPQHF
NA	TRBV21-1	TRBJ1-2	NA	TGTGCCAGCAGCAGGGGGGGCCTGAACTATGGCTACACCTTC	CASSRGGLNYGYTF
TRBD2	TRBV6-5	TRBJ2-7	NA	TGTGCCAGCAGGACAAGCGGGGGGACCTACGAGCAGTACTTC	CASRTSGGTYEQYF
NA	TRBV30	TRBJ1-4	once	TGTGCCTTAAAAAAACGAACACCCTTCCGAATAACTAATGAAAAACTGTTTTTT	CALKKRTPFRITNEKLFF
NA	TRBV30	TRBJ2-7	few	TGTGCCTGGAGTCTCAGCCTGACGGACGAGCAGTACTTC	CAWSLSLTDEQYF
TRBD1	TRBV10-3	TRBJ2-7	NA	TGTGCCATCAGAACTGACAGGGCCTACGAGCAGTACTTC	CAIRTDRAYEQYF
NA	TRBV6-5	TRBJ2-2	NA	TGTGCCAGCAGTCCGGTAGCCGGGGAGCTGTTTTTT	CASSPVAGELFF
NA	TRBV4-3	TRBJ2-3	once	TGCGCCAGCAGCTACTCTAGCGCTAACACAGATACGCAGTATTTT	CASSYSSANTDTQYF
NA	TRBV7-9	TRBJ2-5	NA	TGTGCCAGCAGCCCACGGATGGGGGCCAACCATTACCAAGAGACCCAGTACTTC	CASSPRMGANHYQETQYF
NA	TRBV25-1	TRBJ2-7	few	TGTGCCAGCAGTAGTTCCCTGCTGTCCTACGAGCAGTACTTC	CASSSSLLSYEQYF
NA	TRBV4-2	TRBJ2-5	NA	TGTGCCAGCAGCCGGGTGGGAGAGACCCAGTACTTC	CASSRVGETQYF
NA	TRBV5-1	TRBJ1-1	once	TGCGCCAGCAGCTGGAAACCCGGCACTGAAGCTTTCTTT	CASSWKPGTEAFF
TRBD1	TRBV30	TRBJ1-2	NA	TGTGCCTGGAGTGTGGGACAGGCTAACTATGGCTACACCTTC	CAWSVGQANYGYTF
NA	TRBV6-1	TRBJ1-2	NA	TGTGCCAGCAGCCCGGTTAATTATGGCTACACCTTC	CASSPVNYGYTF
TRBD2	TRBV9	TRBJ2-3	NA	TGTGCCAGCAGTCCACCGGGACTAGCGGGCCAAGATACGCAGTATTTT	CASSPPGLAGQDTQYF
TRBD1	TRBV10-3	TRBJ1-1	once	TGTGCCATCAGTGACACAGGGGGCGTTGGGGCGGACACTGAAGCTTTCTTT	CAISDTGGVGADTEAFF
NA	TRBV9	TRBJ2-7	NA	TGTGCCAGCAGTCCGGGAACATCAACACACGAGCAGTACTTC	CASSPGTSTHEQYF
TRBD1	TRBV29-1	TRBJ2-3	NA	TGCAGCGTTGTTCGGACAGGAATGGCAGATACGCAGTATTTT	CSVVRTGMADTQYF
NA	TRBV9	TRBJ2-2	NA	TGTGCCAGCAGCGTAGACGGGAGCCGGAACACCGGGGAGCTGTTTTTT	CASSVDGSRNTGELFF
NA	TRBV29-1	TRBJ2-7	NA	TGCAGCGTCGCCCAAGGGGGTTACGAGCAGTACTTC	CSVAQGGYEQYF
NA	TRBV14	TRBJ2-2	NA	TGTGCCAGCAGCCAAGTTAGTGTGCGCAGCACCGGGGAGCTGTTTTTT	CASSQVSVRSTGELFF
NA	TRBV7-3	TRBJ1-1	NA	TGTGCCAGCAGCCGCGAGGGAAGCACTGAAGCTTTCTTT	CASSREGSTEAFF
TRBD1	TRBV19	TRBJ1-5	NA	TGTGCCAGTAGTATAGGGACAGGGGGGCGAAGCAATCAGCCCCAGCATTTT	CASSIGTGGRSNQPQHF
NA	TRBV30	TRBJ1-2	NA	TGTGCCTGGAGGGCGACAGGCGTGAGGGGCTACACCTTC	CAWRATGVRGYTF
NA	TRBV19	TRBJ2-1	NA	TGTGCCAGTAGTGACACGAGCTCCTACAATGAGCAGTTCTTC	CASSDTSSYNEQFF
TRBD1	TRBV5-3	TRBJ1-2	few	TGTGCCAGAAGCCATGCAGGAACGGGACAGGGGTCATATGGCTACACCTTC	CARSHAGTGQGSYGYTF
TRBD2	TRBV7-2	TRBJ2-3	NA	TGTGCCAGCAGCTTACCAGCTAGCGGGAGGGGCACAGATACGCAGTATTTT	CASSLPASGRGTDTQYF
NA	TRBV12-5	TRBJ2-3	once	TGTGCTAGTGGTTATCGACAGAGCACAGATACGCAGTATTTT	CASGYRQSTDTQYF
TRBD2	TRBV9	TRBJ2-2	NA	TGTGCCAGCAGCGCTCGCGGGAGTCAGACCGGGGAGCTGTTTTTT	CASSARGSQTGELFF
NA	TRBV25-1	TRBJ1-1	NA	TGTGCCAGCAGTGACGCCGGAAGGAACACTGAAGCTTTCTTT	CASSDAGRNTEAFF
NA	TRBV6-6	TRBJ1-2	few	TGTGCCAGCAGTTGGGTGGGCGCGGACCGATATGGCTACACCTTC	CASSWVGADRYGYTF
TRBD2	TRBV7-2	TRBJ2-1	NA	TGTGCCAGCAGAGCAGGGACTAGCGAGTACAATGAGCAGTTCTTC	CASRAGTSEYNEQFF
NA	TRBV19	TRBJ1-4	once	TGTGCCAGTAGTATAGATTGGACGGCTGAAAAACTGTTTTTT	CASSIDWTAEKLFF
NA	TRBV11-2	TRBJ2-1	once	TGTGCCAGCAACAGTGCCGGAGGATCTGATGAGCAGTTCTTC	CASNSAGGSDEQFF
NA	TRBV7-2	TRBJ1-1	NA	TGTGCCAGCATCGATAGAAGGGGGAACACTGAAGCTTTCTTT	CASIDRRGNTEAFF
NA	TRBV2	TRBJ1-2	NA	TGTGCCAGCAGCAAATCCCTCGGGGGGCCTGGCTACACCTTC	CASSKSLGGPGYTF
NA	TRBV4-2	TRBJ2-2	NA	TGTGCCAGCAGCCAAGGGGCCCAGGGGGGGGAGGCCGGGGAGCTGTTTTTT	CASSQGAQGGEAGELFF
TRBD1	TRBV6-5	TRBJ1-2	NA	TGTGCCAGCTCGGGACAGCGCTCTGGCTACACCTTC	CASSGQRSGYTF
NA	TRBV18	TRBJ1-2	few	TGTGCCAGCTCACCGTCCGAGACAGCCAGTAGGGGCTACACCTTC	CASSPSETASRGYTF
TRBD2	TRBV5-4	TRBJ2-3	NA	TGTGCCAGCAGCTTCACTAGCGGGAGGGCCTCAGATACGCAGTATTTT	CASSFTSGRASDTQYF
NA	TRBV5-4	TRBJ1-1	NA	TGTGCCAGCAGCTTGAGACAGGCCAAGAACACTGAAGCTTTCTTT	CASSLRQAKNTEAFF